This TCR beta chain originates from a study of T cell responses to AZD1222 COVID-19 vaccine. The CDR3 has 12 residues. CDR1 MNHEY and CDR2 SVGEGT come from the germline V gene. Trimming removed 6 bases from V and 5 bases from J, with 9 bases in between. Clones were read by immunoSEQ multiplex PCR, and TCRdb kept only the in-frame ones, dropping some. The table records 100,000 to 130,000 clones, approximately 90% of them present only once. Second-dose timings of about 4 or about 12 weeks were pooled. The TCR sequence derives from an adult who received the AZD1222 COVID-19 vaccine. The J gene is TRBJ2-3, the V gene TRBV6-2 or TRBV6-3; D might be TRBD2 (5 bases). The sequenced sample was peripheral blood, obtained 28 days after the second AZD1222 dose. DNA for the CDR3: TGTGCCAGCAGCTATACTAGAGATACGCAGTATTTT. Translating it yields CASSYTRDTQYF.